These T cell receptor beta chains were read from a single sample in a study of shared clonotypes between healthy human individuals. The table came from immunoSEQ multiplex PCR; TCRdb's copy has only in-frame clones and leaves some out. The sample lists about 1 million clones; roughly 75% were seen once. Input material: memory CD4+ T cells sorted from blood. The receptor source for this set is a man younger than 35 in good health. Each CDR3 is given with its conserved first and last residue. A D gene is named only where the DNA matches it firmly. A row's size may be missing; if present it is once, few, many or a size class.

v_call	clone_size	j_call	d_call	cdr3_nt	cdr3_aa
TRBV5-6	.	TRBJ2-3	.	TGTGCCAGCAGCCTCCCTAGCACAGATACGCAGTATTTT	CASSLPSTDTQYF
TRBV25-1	few	TRBJ1-4	TRBD1	TGTGCCAGCAGTAACACAGGGGGGGTAGGTGAAAAACTGTTTTTT	CASSNTGGVGEKLFF
TRBV19	.	TRBJ1-6	.	TGTGCCAGTAGTATGGCGGGACACTATAATTCACCCCTCCACTTT	CASSMAGHYNSPLHF
TRBV5-1	few	TRBJ1-1	TRBD1	TGCGCCAGCAGCGAACTGACAGGGGCTACTGAAGCTTTCTTT	CASSELTGATEAFF
TRBV2	few	TRBJ1-2	.	TGTGCCAGCAGTGATGGCCCAGCGACCTATGGCTACACCTTC	CASSDGPATYGYTF
TRBV6-1	.	TRBJ2-2	.	TGTGCCAGCAGTGATCTTCGCGGGGAGCTGTTTTTT	CASSDLRGELFF
TRBV5-6	.	TRBJ2-1	TRBD1	TGTGCCAGCAGCTTCCGGGACAGGGAATACAATGAGCAGTTCTTC	CASSFRDREYNEQFF
TRBV5-1	.	TRBJ2-3	.	TGCGCCAGCAGCTTGGGAGACAGCACAGATACGCAGTATTTT	CASSLGDSTDTQYF
TRBV6-5	.	TRBJ1-1	TRBD1	TGTGCCAGCAGTTCGCAGGGGGGGAACACTGAAGCTTTCTTT	CASSSQGGNTEAFF
TRBV6-5	.	TRBJ1-1	.	TGTGCCAGCAGTTACGGGGCGGGCATCCTGGACACTGAAGCTTTCTTT	CASSYGAGILDTEAFF
TRBV11-2	once	TRBJ1-1	.	TGTGCCAGCAGCTTAGACAGATCAGAAGCTTTCTTT	CASSLDRSEAFF
TRBV7-9	once	TRBJ1-2	.	TGTGCCAGCAGCTTGGGCATGGGACACCGAAAGGATGGCTACACCTTC	CASSLGMGHRKDGYTF
TRBV5-1	.	TRBJ2-3	TRBD2	TGCGCCAGCAGCTTGGTGTCCCTGGCGGCTAGCGGGGGGAGCACAGATACGCAGTATTTT	CASSLVSLAASGGSTDTQYF
TRBV5-6	.	TRBJ1-2	TRBD1	TGTGCCAGCAGCTCTCGACAAGACAGGGTGAGCGGCTACACCTTC	CASSSRQDRVSGYTF
TRBV5-1	.	TRBJ1-4	TRBD1	TGCGCCAGCAGCCCAGGGGGCAGTAATGAAAAACTGTTTTTT	CASSPGGSNEKLFF
TRBV6-4	many	TRBJ1-6	.	TGTGCCAGCAGTAACGGACAGAATACTTCACCCCTCCACTTT	CASSNGQNTSPLHF
TRBV6-6	.	TRBJ1-2	TRBD1	TGTGCCAGCATCCCGGGACAGGGACGCGTTAACTATGGCTACACCTTC	CASIPGQGRVNYGYTF
TRBV5-4	.	TRBJ1-2	.	TGTGCCAGCAGCCCCCGCGGCACCACACACTATGGCTACACCTTC	CASSPRGTTHYGYTF
TRBV7-3	.	TRBJ2-3	.	TGTGCCAGCAGCTTAACGTTTGCGGGTCAGAGCACAGATACGCAGTATTTT	CASSLTFAGQSTDTQYF
TRBV14	.	TRBJ1-4	TRBD1	TGTGCCAGCAGCCAAGGGGACAGAGGATCAACTAATGAAAAACTGTTTTTT	CASSQGDRGSTNEKLFF
TRBV6-1	.	TRBJ2-3	.	TGTGCCAGCAGTGAAGTTAAGGGGTCGGGCACAGATACGCAGTATTTT	CASSEVKGSGTDTQYF
TRBV7-9	.	TRBJ2-3	TRBD2	TGTGCCAGCAGCCCTGGGACTAGCGGGAGCACAGATACGCAGTATTTT	CASSPGTSGSTDTQYF
TRBV15	.	TRBJ2-6	.	TGTGCCACCAGCAGAGAGCAGGGCTCTGGGGCCAACGTCCTGACTTTC	CATSREQGSGANVLTF
TRBV5-1	few	TRBJ1-3	.	TGCGCCAGCAGCGCGACCCCAACAGCCACCTCTGGAAACACCATATATTTT	CASSATPTATSGNTIYF